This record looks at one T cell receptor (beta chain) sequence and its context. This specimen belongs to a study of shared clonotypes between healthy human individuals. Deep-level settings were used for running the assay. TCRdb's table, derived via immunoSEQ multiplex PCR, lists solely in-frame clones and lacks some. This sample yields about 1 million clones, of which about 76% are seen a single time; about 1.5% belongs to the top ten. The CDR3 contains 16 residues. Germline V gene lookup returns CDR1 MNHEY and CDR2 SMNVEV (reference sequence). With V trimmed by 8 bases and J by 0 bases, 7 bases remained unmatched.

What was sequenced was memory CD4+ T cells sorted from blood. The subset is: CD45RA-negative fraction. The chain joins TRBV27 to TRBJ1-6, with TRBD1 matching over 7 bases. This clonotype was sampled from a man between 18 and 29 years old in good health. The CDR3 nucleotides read TGTGCCAGCTCCAGGGGGGGGAGCTCCTATAATTCACCCCTCCACTTT. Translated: CASSRGGSSYNSPLHF.